This TCR beta chain was identified during a study of blood T cell repertoires in COVID-19. Using immunoSEQ multiplex PCR, the repertoire was profiled, and TCRdb retains in-frame clones only, with some absent. This table has 87,000 or so clones, roughly 80% appearing once. V was clipped by 5 bases and J by 8 bases; unmatched bases: 6. Germline CDR1 and CDR2: SGHVS and FQNEAQ. The CDR3 runs 14 residues. The receptor comes from an elderly woman with active or convalescent COVID-19. This rearrangement joins TRBV7-8 to TRBJ1-4, with 9 bases lining up with TRBD1. The sequencing input was peripheral blood. The CDR3 loop is CASSAQGAGEKLFF. CDR3 in DNA: TGTGCCAGCAGCGCACAGGGGGCGGGAGAAAAACTGTTTTTT.